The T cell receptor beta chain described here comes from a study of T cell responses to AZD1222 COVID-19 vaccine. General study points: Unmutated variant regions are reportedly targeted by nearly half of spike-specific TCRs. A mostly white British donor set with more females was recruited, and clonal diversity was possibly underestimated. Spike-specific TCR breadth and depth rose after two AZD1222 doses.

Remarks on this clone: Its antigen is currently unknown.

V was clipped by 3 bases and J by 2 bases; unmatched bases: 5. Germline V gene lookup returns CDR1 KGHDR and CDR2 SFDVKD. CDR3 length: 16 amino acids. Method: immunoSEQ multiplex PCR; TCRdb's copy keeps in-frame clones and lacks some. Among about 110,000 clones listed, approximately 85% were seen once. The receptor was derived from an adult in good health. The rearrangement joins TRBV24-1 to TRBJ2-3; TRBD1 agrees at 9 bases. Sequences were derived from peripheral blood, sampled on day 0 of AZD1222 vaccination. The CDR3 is CATSDPTGGPTDTQYF. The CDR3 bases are TGTGCCACCAGTGATCCGACAGGGGGTCCCACAGATACGCAGTATTTT.